The clone carrying this T cell receptor (beta chain) was counted only a few times. The data are from a study of blood T cells in healthy people across ages. This CDR3 is 15 amino acids long. Between the trimmed V and J ends, which lost 4 bases and 0 bases, there was a span of 13 bases. Per germline, CDR1 SGHTA and CDR2 FQGNSA. PCR was performed a second time for about 6 to 12 cycles using a sample-barcoded 5' primer and a J-beta primer mix. MiXCR was run by TCRdb on the 5' RACE reads, yielding one entry per CDR3 protein. The sample yields about 2 million distinct CDR3 sequences, approximately 50% seen once.

Sample: blood. The clonotype comes from a woman in her 40s in good health. The chain couples TRBV7-2 to TRBJ2-7, with D possibly being TRBD1 (6 bases). In DNA form, the CDR3 reads TGTGCCAGCAGCTCAGGGGTGGGCCCCTCCTACGAGCAGTACTTC. Translating it yields CASSSGVGPSYEQYF.